Presented here are 12 T cell receptor beta chains from one specimen sequenced in a study of T cells after yellow fever vaccination. Each CDR3 protein is one row after TCRdb ran MiXCR on the 5' RACE reads. The repertoire holds 45,000 to 60,000 distinct CDR3 sequences, with less than 8.5% as singletons. Sample: CD8+ T cells not binding an NS4B(214-222) dextramer, sorted from PBMCs, taken roughly 47 days after the first yellow fever vaccination. Every receptor here comes from a man between 18 and 29 years old who received the YFV17D yellow fever vaccine.

This rearrangement joins TRBV10-3 to TRBJ1-2; no reliable D call. V lost 0 bases, J lost 3 bases, and 11 bases lay in between. This CDR3 has 15 residues. Germline values: CDR1 ENHRY, CDR2 SYGVKD. DNA for the CDR3: TGTGCCATCAGTGAGTCCGCCAGTGGGGACTATGGCTACACCTTC. Protein product: CAISESASGDYGYTF.

Notes on this clonotype: A much larger clone is a single base away; this may be a read error. The rearrangement links TRBV27 to TRBJ1-5; D perhaps matches TRBD1 (5 bases). The V gene lost 3 bases and the J gene lost 6 bases, with 9 bases spanning the gap. Germline V lookup: CDR1 MNHEY, CDR2 SMNVEV (reference sequence). The CDR3 has 13 residues. CDR3 in DNA: TGTGCCAGCAGTTTCAGGGCTTTTCAGCCCCAGCATTTT. This gives the protein CASSFRAFQPQHF.

The V gene is TRBV5-5, the J gene TRBJ1-1, with unresolved D. V dropped 1 base and J dropped 0 bases, with 7 bases sitting between them. Germline CDR1 SGHKS, CDR2 YYEKEE (reference sequence). CDR3 length: 14 amino acids. The CDR3 sequence is CASSLTEMNTEAFF. As DNA, the CDR3 is TGTGCCAGCAGCTTGACGGAGATGAACACTGAAGCTTTCTTT.

This clonotype was detected ten times or more. This chain links TRBV4-1 with TRBJ1-5; D remains unclear. Trimming shortened V by 0 bases and J by 3 bases, and 9 bases separated the two germline ends. Germline assignment: CDR1 MGHRA and CDR2 YSYEKL. The CDR3 sequence is 15 residues long. The CDR3 loop is CASSQEAGYNQPQHF. In DNA, the CDR3 is TGCGCCAGCAGCCAAGAGGCTGGCTACAATCAGCCCCAGCATTTT.

This clonotype has only a few counts. The rearrangement links TRBV7-6 to TRBJ1-3; the match to TRBD1 covers 9 bases. J lost 4 bases, V lost 5 bases, and 12 bases had no gene match. Germline CDR1 and CDR2: SGHVS and FNYEAQ. This CDR3 is 17 amino acids long. The CDR3 bases are TGTGCCAGCAGCCCTCTCGGGACAGGGTTAGCGGGAAACACCATATATTTT. It codes for CASSPLGTGLAGNTIYF.

The CDR3 sequence is CASSSSASNTEAFF. CDR3 nucleotides: TGTGCCAGCAGTTCATCGGCCTCGAACACTGAAGCTTTCTTT. The chain is built from TRBV7-9 and TRBJ1-1; no reliable D call. Trimming removed 6 bases at V and 1 base at J, with 12 bases between. The CDR3 runs 14 residues. Germline V CDR1 and CDR2: SEHNR, FQNEAQ (reference sequence).

The chain uses TRBV7-2 and TRBJ1-2, with unresolved D. V was cut by 2 bases and J by 2 bases, with 9 bases left in between. Germline-derived CDR1 and CDR2 are SGHTA and FQGNSA. The CDR3 runs to 14 residues. The chain's CDR3 is CASSLQTANYGYTF. As DNA, the CDR3 is TGTGCCAGCAGCTTACAGACGGCGAACTATGGCTACACCTTC.

This clonotype was detected ten times or more. The J gene is TRBJ1-1, the V gene TRBV4-1; D unresolved. V gave up 0 bases and J gave up 0 bases, with 8 bases separating them. The V gene's germline CDR1 is MGHRA and CDR2 YSYEKL. This CDR3 is 15 amino acids long. The CDR3 region has the DNA TGCGCCAGCAGCCAAGATTGGCAGATGAACACTGAAGCTTTCTTT. The encoded protein is CASSQDWQMNTEAFF.

This clonotype was seen ten or more times. V and J are TRBV7-2 and TRBJ1-1, with TRBD1 matching 8 bases. Trimming cost V 4 bases and J 4 bases; bases outside gene matches: 5. Germline CDR1 SGHTA, CDR2 FQGNSA. There are 14 residues in the CDR3. CDR3: CASSSLTGGTEAFF. The CDR3 DNA follows: TGTGCCAGCAGCTCCCTTACAGGGGGCACTGAAGCTTTCTTT.

This clonotype has ten or more counts. This chain links TRBV11-2 with TRBJ2-7; 10 bases map to TRBD1. Per germline, CDR1 SGHAT and CDR2 FQNNGV. The V segment lost 5 bases and the J segment 6 bases; nucleotides outside the gene matches: 4. The CDR3 has 13 amino acids. The CDR3 DNA is TGTGCCAGCAGCGCCAGGACAGGGGGCGAGCAGTACTTC. Amino acids: CASSARTGGEQYF.

The table lists this clonotype with a few counts. V is TRBV18 and J is TRBJ1-5; 8 bases align to TRBD1. The germline V gene encodes CDR1 KGHSH and CDR2 LQKENI. After removal of 2 bases from V and 0 bases from J, the junction contained 18 bases not matched to a gene. This CDR3 has 21 amino acids. CDR3 coding DNA: TGTGCCAGCTCACCAAACGGTGGGCCCCGTGACAGGGGTTATAGCAATCAGCCCCAGCATTTT. Residues: CASSPNGGPRDRGYSNQPQHF.

This clonotype is labeled as medium-sized. The CDR3 region has the DNA TGTGCCTGGAGTGTACCCGAGGGGGAGGTGAATGAGCAGTTCTTC. It translates to CAWSVPEGEVNEQFF. This chain uses TRBV30 with TRBJ2-1, with D perhaps given as TRBD1 or TRBD2 (6 bases each). CDR1 GTSNPN and CDR2 SVGIG come from the germline V gene (reference sequence). CDR3 length: 15 residues. The V end was cut by 0 bases, the J end by 7 bases, with 16 bases between.